These 23 T cell receptor beta chains share one sample of origin, sequenced in a study of blood T cell repertoires in COVID-19. Sequenced by immunoSEQ multiplex PCR; TCRdb stores in-frame clones only, minus some. The profile covers about 59,000 clones, with roughly 80% appearing a single time and around 14% taken by the ten largest. Source material: peripheral blood. The receptors shown here come from a woman between 65 and 79 years old with acute or convalescent COVID-19.

The V gene is TRBV4-2, the J gene TRBJ1-2; 8 bases agree with TRBD1. The germline V gene encodes CDR1 LGHNA and CDR2 YNFKEQ. The CDR3 consists of 14 residues. The V segment lost 7 bases and the J segment 4 bases; nucleotides outside the gene matches: 8. The CDR3 loop is CASTPGQGSYGYTF. CDR3 DNA sequence: TGTGCCAGCACCCCTGGACAGGGTAGCTATGGCTACACCTTC.

The chain uses TRBV7-8 and TRBJ2-6; TRBD1 aligns across 10 bases. The CDR3 is 19 residues long. Germline CDR1 reads SGHVS; CDR2 reads FQNEAQ. Trimming at V came to 6 bases and at J to 0 bases, leaving 11 bases not matched to a gene. CDR3 nucleotides: TGTGCCAGCAGTCGCCCGAGACAGGGGGCTTACTCTGGGGCCAACGTCCTGACTTTC. Translating it yields CASSRPRQGAYSGANVLTF.

This chain connects TRBV12-5 to TRBJ2-2, with 8 nucleotides matching TRBD1. The CDR3 is 16 amino acids. Trimming removed 0 bases from V and 3 bases from J; junction bases left unmatched: 3. The germline gives CDR1 LGHNT, CDR2 FRNRAP. The CDR3 loop is CASGLVNRGYTGELFF. The CDR3 nucleotides are TGTGCTAGTGGTTTGGTAAACAGGGGGTACACCGGGGAGCTGTTTTTT.

The chain employs TRBV11-2 and TRBJ2-1, with 8 positions matching TRBD2. The CDR3 covers 16 residues. CDR1 and CDR2 from the germline V gene are SGHAT and FQNNGV. The J segment lost 0 bases and the V segment lost 5 bases, leaving 6 bases of the junction unmatched. The CDR3, as DNA: TGTGCCAGCAGCCCCCCGGCGGGGGGCTCCTACAATGAGCAGTTCTTC. Translating it yields CASSPPAGGSYNEQFF.

The chain is built from TRBV7-2 and TRBJ1-5; 8 bases agree with TRBD1. Germline CDR1 SGHTA, CDR2 FQGNSA. This CDR3 contains 15 residues. The V and J ends lost 5 bases and 4 bases, in that order; junction bases with no gene match: 7. For the CDR3, the DNA is TGTGCCAGCAGCCCCGGGACAGGTTTAAATCAGCCCCAGCATTTT. Amino acid sequence: CASSPGTGLNQPQHF. The full variable domain, its missing parts supplied by reference TRBV7-2 and TRBJ1-5, is GAGVSQSPSNKVTEKGKDVELRCDPISGHTALYWYRQSLGQGLEFLIYFQGNSAPDKSGLPSDRFSAERTGGSVSTLTIQRTQQEDSAVYLCASSPGTGLNQPQHFGDGTRLSIL.

Of note for this clone: Other DNA sequences of this sample code for an identical CDR3. This chain connects TRBV5-4 to TRBJ1-1; the D is unclear. The V end was cut by 0 bases, the J end by 0 bases, with 12 bases between. Germline CDR1 SGHNT, CDR2 YYREEE (reference sequence). This CDR3 comprises 16 residues. CDR3 DNA sequence: TGTGCCAGCAGCTTGGGTAGAGGAGACTTGAACACTGAAGCTTTCTTT. It yields the protein CASSLGRGDLNTEAFF.

The CDR3 DNA follows: TGTGCCAGCTCACCCGACAGGGGTGAAGGCTACACCTTC. It encodes CASSPDRGEGYTF. The chain couples TRBV18 to TRBJ1-2; 8 bases line up with TRBD1. V was pared by 3 bases and J by 8 bases, with 5 bases of the junction left unmatched. This CDR3 comprises 13 residues. In germline, CDR1 is KGHSH, CDR2 LQKENI.

This chain uses TRBV19 with TRBJ2-2; possibly TRBD2 for D (5 bases). V was pared by 9 bases and J by 8 bases, with 16 bases between. The CDR3 extends over 13 amino acids. The germline V gene has CDR1 LNHDA and CDR2 SQIVND (reference sequence). The CDR3 is CASSLEALGELFF. The CDR3 DNA sequence: TGTGCCAGCTCGTTGGAGGCGTTAGGGGAGCTGTTTTTT.

The gene calls are TRBV28 and TRBJ2-7, with 8 nucleotides matching TRBD2. Germline trimming cut 5 bases from V and 5 bases from J; bases unmatched to any gene: 14. The CDR3 runs 16 residues. The germline gives CDR1 MDHEN, CDR2 SYDVKM. The CDR3 nucleotides read TGTGCCAGCAGTCGGGGGGGAGGGGCCCGTCGGGACGAGCAGTACGTC. Its protein product is CASSRGGGARRDEQYV.

The chain has TRBV3-1 (or the pseudogene TRBV3-2) and TRBJ2-1; D is uncertain. V lost 4 bases to trimming and J lost 9 bases, with 10 bases between them. Germline V gene lookup returns CDR1 LGHDT and CDR2 YNNKEL (reference sequence). CDR3 size: 12 residues. CDR3 region: CASSLLNGEQFF. CDR3 in DNA: TGTGCCAGCAGCCTCCTCAACGGTGAGCAGTTCTTC.

V is TRBV12-3 or TRBV12-4 and J is TRBJ2-1; unclear D gene. V was clipped by 6 bases and J by 6 bases, with 6 bases between them. The CDR3 contains 11 residues. The CDR3: CASSLRNEQFF. CDR3 DNA: TGTGCCAGCAGCCTCCGCAATGAGCAGTTCTTC.

This chain links TRBV10-3 with TRBJ1-2, with 7 nucleotides matching TRBD1. The germline CDR1 and CDR2 sequences are ENHRY and SYGVKD. V lost 3 bases and J lost 8; bases outside the gene matches: 6. This CDR3 has 13 residues. CDR3 amino acids: CAISEDREIGYTF. CDR3 nucleotide sequence: TGTGCCATCAGTGAAGACAGGGAGATAGGCTACACCTTC.

This chain links TRBV10-3 with TRBJ1-1; D is uncertain. Trimming took 2 bases from V and 3 from J, leaving 10 bases between them. Germline CDR1 and CDR2: ENHRY and SYGVKD. This CDR3 comprises 14 residues. The CDR3 coding sequence is TGTGCCATCAGTGAGATAGGACTAGACACTGAAGCTTTCTTT. It yields the protein CAISEIGLDTEAFF.

The chain is built from TRBV30 and TRBJ1-3; 7 bases align to TRBD1. The CDR3 totals 13 residues. Germline assignment: CDR1 GTSNPN and CDR2 SVGIG (reference sequence). The junction had 10 bases not matched to a gene; V was cut back by 7 bases and J by 7 bases. Written as DNA, the CDR3 is TGTGCCTCAAGTAGACAGGGAAGGAACACCATATATTTT. Its translation: CASSRQGRNTIYF.

V is TRBV6-5 and J is TRBJ1-3; D not certain. Between the trimmed V and J ends, which lost 2 bases and 2 bases, there was a span of 10 bases. Germline V gene lookup returns CDR1 MNHEY and CDR2 SVGAGI. The CDR3 has 15 amino acids. As DNA, the CDR3 is TGTGCCAGCAGTTACGGTTCAGATACTGGAAACACCATATATTTT. It yields the protein CASSYGSDTGNTIYF.

This rearrangement joins TRBV19 to TRBJ2-1; the match to TRBD1 covers 7 bases. Losses at the gene ends were 5 bases for V and 7 bases for J; bases not matched to a gene: 5. The CDR3 sequence is 13 residues long. Germline CDR1 reads LNHDA; CDR2 reads SQIVND (reference sequence). The CDR3 reads CASSFDRVNEQFF. CDR3 coding DNA: TGTGCCAGTAGTTTTGACAGGGTAAATGAGCAGTTCTTC.

Of note for this clone: The sample holds other DNA sequences that translate to the same CDR3. The V and J genes are TRBV9 and TRBJ2-5; tentative D call: TRBD2 (7 bases). The CDR3 totals 15 residues. V dropped 0 bases and J dropped 1 base, with 10 bases sitting between them. Germline CDR1 reads SGDLS; CDR2 reads YYNGEE. Written as DNA, the CDR3 is TGTGCCAGCAGCGTAGCGGGGGGCCCCCAAGAGACCCAGTACTTC. Translation gives CASSVAGGPQETQYF.

Regarding this clone: Mismatch with germline at one junction end may stem from a read error. As DNA, the CDR3 is TGTGCCGGCAGCTTGGACAGGATGAATGAGCAGTTCTTC. Residues: CAGSLDRMNEQFF. This chain joins TRBV11-2 and TRBJ2-1; TRBD1 matches 7 bases. The CDR3 extends over 13 amino acids. Germline V gives CDR1 SGHAT, CDR2 FQNNGV.

The V call is TRBV7-6, the J call TRBJ2-4, with 7 bases identical to TRBD1. V lost 5 bases, J lost 0 bases, and 10 bases stayed unmatched. Per the germline V gene, CDR1 is SGHVS and CDR2 is FNYEAQ. This CDR3 comprises 17 residues. This CDR3 is CASSPGGQRLAKNIQYF. Here the CDR3 DNA reads TGTGCCAGCAGCCCAGGGGGACAGAGGTTAGCCAAAAACATTCAGTACTTC.

The V gene is TRBV29-1, the J gene TRBJ1-2; 7 nucleotides line up with TRBD1. The CDR3 is 12 residues long. V was clipped by 7 bases and J by 4 bases; unmatched bases: 6. Germline V lookup: CDR1 SQVTM, CDR2 ANQGSEA. The CDR3 bases are TGCAGCGCAGGGGGTAGGGCCTATGGCTACACCTTC. It translates to CSAGGRAYGYTF. The full variable domain, its missing parts supplied by reference TRBV29-1 and TRBJ1-2, is SAVISQKPSRDICQRGTSLTIQCQVDSQVTMMFWYRQQPGQSLTLIATANQGSEATYESGFVIDKFPISRPNLTFSTLTVSNMSPEDSSIYLCSAGGRAYGYTFGSGTRLTVV.

The sample holds a few counts of this clone. The chain has TRBV7-2 and TRBJ1-5; a possible D gene is TRBD1 (5 bases). CDR1 and CDR2 (germline): SGHTA, FQGNSA. The CDR3 runs to 14 residues. V gave up 5 bases and J gave up 7 bases, with 15 bases separating them. The CDR3, as DNA: TGTGCCAGCAGCCTGGGTGGGGCGCGGCAGCCCCAGCATTTT. Its protein is CASSLGGARQPQHF. Full variable domain (outside the CDR3, taken from reference TRBV7-2 and TRBJ1-5): GAGVSQSPSNKVTEKGKDVELRCDPISGHTALYWYRQSLGQGLEFLIYFQGNSAPDKSGLPSDRFSAERTGGSVSTLTIQRTQQEDSAVYLCASSLGGARQPQHFGDGTRLSIL.

In nucleotides, the CDR3 is TGTGCCAGCAGCCCCAAGACAGGGTACAATGAGCAGTTCTTC. It yields the protein CASSPKTGYNEQFF. V gene TRBV9 combines with J gene TRBJ2-1; 7 bases agree with TRBD1. V was clipped by 4 bases and J by 4 bases; unmatched bases: 5. The CDR3 is 14 residues long. The germline CDR1 and CDR2 sequences are SGDLS and YYNGEE.

This sequence joins TRBV29-1 and TRBJ2-2; TRBD2 might be the D (6 bases). The V end lost 6 bases, the J end lost 1 base, and 15 bases lay between the germline ends. Germline-derived CDR1 and CDR2 are SQVTM and ANQGSEA. This CDR3 region has 15 residues. CDR3 protein: CSVARPGRNTGELFF. The CDR3 region has the DNA TGCAGCGTGGCCCGACCCGGGAGGAACACCGGGGAGCTGTTTTTT.